The clone carrying this T cell receptor beta chain came up a few times. Its antigen is not known. The data originate from a study of beta chain features in type 1 diabetes. This CDR3 is 14 amino acids long. V was pared by 6 bases and J by 2 bases, with 12 bases between. CDR1 SNHLY and CDR2 FYNNEI come from the germline V gene. Sequenced material consisted of expressed TCRB transcripts (all of the isolated RNA was reverse transcribed). Measured with immunoSEQ multiplex PCR; TCRdb has only the in-frame clones, and not every one. The sample records hundreds of thousands of clones, roughly an eighth being singletons. Study results and caveats: In comparison with healthy donors, patients had naive, central memory and Treg TCRB repertoires that appeared more similar.

Researchers reported sorting CD4+ naive, central memory, regulatory and stem cell-like memory cells via CD45RO/CCR7/CD25/CD127/CD95/CD27. Specimen: naive CD4+ T cells from blood. The chain couples TRBV2 to TRBJ2-3; perhaps TRBD1 as D (6 bases). This receptor was obtained from a man aged 18-30 years in good health. CDR3 bases: TGTGCCAGCAGACAGTCAGGGGCCACAGATACGCAGTATTTT. Translating gives CASRQSGATDTQYF.